The sequence of this TCR beta chain was determined in a study of blood T cell repertoires in COVID-19. Study at large: Samples came from the United States, Italy and Spain, spanning acute and convalescent COVID-19. The analysed material was cDNA or gDNA that came from T cells, B-cell-depleted T cells, or PBMCs.

Recruitment covered some 25 US areas and drew participants whose ages spanned about 18 to 95 years. Cohort 3 recovered donors had two negative PCRs, clearance, or symptom resolution. This table comes from immunoSEQ multiplex PCR, and its TCRdb copy is limited to in-frame clones, with some not included. Of just over 300,000 clones listed, 85% to 90% were seen once; the top ten hold 4% to 5%. The CDR3 has 18 amino acids. The V and J ends lost 0 bases and 3 bases, in that order; junction bases with no gene match: 14. Germline V gene sequence: CDR1 LGHDT, CDR2 YNNKEL (reference sequence). This sequence was found in a man between 25 and 39 years old who had recovered from COVID-19. The chain recombines TRBV3-1 (or the pseudogene TRBV3-2) with TRBJ2-7; 7 nucleotides agree with TRBD2. Sequenced material: PBMCs or T cells enriched from blood (not recorded which). The CDR3 loop reads CASSQDARGAGVGYEQYF. Written as DNA, the CDR3 is TGTGCCAGCAGCCAAGATGCTCGAGGGGCGGGGGTTGGCTACGAGCAGTACTTC.